This T cell receptor (beta chain) was sequenced in a study of cytomegalovirus exposure and HLA in healthy donors. Study-level background: A preliminary data release comprised around 85 million unique TCRs obtained from HLA-typed donors.

General study points: Several V segments, TRBV6-2 and TRBV6-3 among them, could not be told apart and were dropped.

This clone was picked up a small number of times. As yet, its antigen is unknown. CDR3 length: 15 amino acids. After removal of 5 bases from V and 1 base from J, the junction contained 7 bases not matched to a gene. CDR1 SGHVS and CDR2 FQNEAQ come from the germline V gene. Vbeta (60) and Jbeta (13) primers were used in the PCR. Some clones are missing from TCRdb's copy, which holds only in-frame ones; the method was immunoSEQ multiplex PCR. Among around 130,000 clones listed, approximately 80% were seen once. V usage is TRBV7-8 and J usage is TRBJ1-1; 7 bases agree with TRBD1. The sample comprised PBMCs. This receptor was taken from a woman between 40 and 55 years old in good health and CMV-seropositive. CDR3 DNA: TGTGCCAGCAGCCCCGACAGGGTGTCGAACACTGAAGCTTTCTTT. The encoded protein is CASSPDRVSNTEAFF.